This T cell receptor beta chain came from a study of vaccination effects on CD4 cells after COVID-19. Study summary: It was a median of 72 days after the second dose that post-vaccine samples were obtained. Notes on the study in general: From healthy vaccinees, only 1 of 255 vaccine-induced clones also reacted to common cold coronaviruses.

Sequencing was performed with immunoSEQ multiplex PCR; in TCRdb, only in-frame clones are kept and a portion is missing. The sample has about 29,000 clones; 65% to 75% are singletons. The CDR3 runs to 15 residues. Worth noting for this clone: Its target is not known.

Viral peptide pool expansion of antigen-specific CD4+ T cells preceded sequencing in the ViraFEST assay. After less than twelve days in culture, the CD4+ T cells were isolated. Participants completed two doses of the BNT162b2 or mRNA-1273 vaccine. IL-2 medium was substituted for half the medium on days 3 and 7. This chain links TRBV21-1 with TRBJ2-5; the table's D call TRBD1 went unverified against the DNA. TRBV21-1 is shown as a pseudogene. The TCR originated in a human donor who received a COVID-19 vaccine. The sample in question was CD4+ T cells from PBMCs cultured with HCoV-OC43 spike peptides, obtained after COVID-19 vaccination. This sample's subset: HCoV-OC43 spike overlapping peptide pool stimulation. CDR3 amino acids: CASSKGTGVQETQYF. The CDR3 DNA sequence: TGTGCCAGCAGCAAAGGGACAGGGGTTCAAGAGACCCAGTACTTC.